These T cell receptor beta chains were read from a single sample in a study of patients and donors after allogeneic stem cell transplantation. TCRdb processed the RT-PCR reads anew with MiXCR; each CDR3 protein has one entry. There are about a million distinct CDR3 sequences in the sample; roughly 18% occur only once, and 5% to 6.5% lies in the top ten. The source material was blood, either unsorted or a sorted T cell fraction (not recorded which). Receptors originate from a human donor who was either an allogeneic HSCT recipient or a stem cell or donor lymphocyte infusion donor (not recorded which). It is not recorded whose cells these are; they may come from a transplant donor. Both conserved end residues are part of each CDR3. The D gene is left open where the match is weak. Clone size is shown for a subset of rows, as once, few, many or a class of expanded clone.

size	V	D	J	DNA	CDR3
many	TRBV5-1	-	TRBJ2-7	TGCGCCAGCAGCTTGGACAGTCCCTACGAGCAGTACTTC	CASSLDSPYEQYF
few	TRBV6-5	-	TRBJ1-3	TGTGCCAGCAGTTACTCGACAGGCGGACCTGGAAACACCATATATTTT	CASSYSTGGPGNTIYF
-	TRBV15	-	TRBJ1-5	TGTGCCACCAGCAGAGAGTCGCGTTATAGCAATCAGCCCCAGCATTTT	CATSRESRYSNQPQHF
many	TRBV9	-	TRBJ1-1	TGTGCCAGCAGCGTACAACCAATGAACACTGAAGCTTTCTTT	CASSVQPMNTEAFF
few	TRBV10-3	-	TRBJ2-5	TGTGCCATCAGTGACCGTTCGGTTTTCGAGACCCAGTACTTC	CAISDRSVFETQYF
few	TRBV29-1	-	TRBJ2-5	TGCAGCGTTGATACAGGGGAGACCCAGTACTTC	CSVDTGETQYF
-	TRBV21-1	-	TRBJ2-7	TGTGCCAGCAGCAAAGAAGGGACAGGGGCCTACGAGCAGTACTTC	CASSKEGTGAYEQYF
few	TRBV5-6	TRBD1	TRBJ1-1	TGTGCCAGCCTTAGCCCGGGACAGGGGAACACTGAAGCTTTCTTT	CASLSPGQGNTEAFF
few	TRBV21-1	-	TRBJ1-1	TGTGCCAGCAGCAATGGTGAAGCTTTCTTT	CASSNGEAFF
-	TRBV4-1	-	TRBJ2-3	TGCGCCAGCAGCCAAGTGACAGACACAGATACGCAGTATTTT	CASSQVTDTDTQYF